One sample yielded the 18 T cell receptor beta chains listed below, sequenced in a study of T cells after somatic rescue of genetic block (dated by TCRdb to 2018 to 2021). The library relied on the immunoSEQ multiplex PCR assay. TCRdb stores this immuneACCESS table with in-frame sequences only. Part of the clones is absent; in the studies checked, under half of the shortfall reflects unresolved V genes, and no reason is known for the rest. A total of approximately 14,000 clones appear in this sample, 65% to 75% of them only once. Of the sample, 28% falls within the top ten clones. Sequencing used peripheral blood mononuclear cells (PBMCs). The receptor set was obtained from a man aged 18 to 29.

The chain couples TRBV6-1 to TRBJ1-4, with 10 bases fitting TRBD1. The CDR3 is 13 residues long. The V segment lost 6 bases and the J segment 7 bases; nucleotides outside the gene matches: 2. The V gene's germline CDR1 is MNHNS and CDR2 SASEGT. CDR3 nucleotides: TGTGCCAGCAGAGGGACAGGGGCTGAAAAACTGTTTTTT. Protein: CASRGTGAEKLFF.

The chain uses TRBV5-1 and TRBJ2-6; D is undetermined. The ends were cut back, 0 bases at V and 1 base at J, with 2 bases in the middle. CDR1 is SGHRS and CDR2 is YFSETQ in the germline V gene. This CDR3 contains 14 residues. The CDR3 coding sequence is TGCGCCAGCAGCTTGGCTTCTGGGGCCAACGTCCTGACTTTC. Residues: CASSLASGANVLTF.

The CDR3 is CASQTGAGIGDTEAFF. The CDR3 nucleotides read TGTGCCTCCCAGACAGGGGCAGGGATAGGGGACACTGAAGCTTTCTTT. The chain carries TRBV10-3 and TRBJ1-1; 8 nucleotides align to TRBD1. This CDR3 contains 16 residues. The germline CDR1 and CDR2 sequences are ENHRY and SYGVKD. After removal of 11 bases from V and 3 bases from J, the junction contained 17 bases not matched to a gene.

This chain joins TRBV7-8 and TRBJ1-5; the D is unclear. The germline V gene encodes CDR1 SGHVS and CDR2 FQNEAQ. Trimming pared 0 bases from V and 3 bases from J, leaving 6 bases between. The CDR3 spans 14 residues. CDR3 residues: CASSLAGFNQPQHF. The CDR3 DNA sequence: TGTGCCAGCAGCTTAGCGGGGTTCAATCAGCCCCAGCATTTT. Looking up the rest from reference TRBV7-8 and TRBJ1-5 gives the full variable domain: GAGVSQSPRYKVAKRGQDVALRCDPISGHVSLFWYQQALGQGPEFLTYFQNEAQLDKSGLPSDRFFAERPEGSVSTLKIQRTQQEDSAVYLCASSLAGFNQPQHFGDGTRLSIL.

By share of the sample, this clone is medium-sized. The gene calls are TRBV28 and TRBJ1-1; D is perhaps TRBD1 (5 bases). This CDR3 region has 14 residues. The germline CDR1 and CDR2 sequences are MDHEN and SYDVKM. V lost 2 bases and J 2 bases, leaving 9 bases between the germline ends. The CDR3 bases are TGTGCCAGCAGTTTACACAGGTTTAACACTGAAGCTTTCTTT. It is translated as CASSLHRFNTEAFF.

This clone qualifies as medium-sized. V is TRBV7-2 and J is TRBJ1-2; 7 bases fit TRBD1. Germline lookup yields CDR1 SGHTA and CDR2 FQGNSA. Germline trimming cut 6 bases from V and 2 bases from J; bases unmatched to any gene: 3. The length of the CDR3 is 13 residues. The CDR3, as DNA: TGTGCCAGCAGGTTGACAGGGAACTATGGCTACACCTTC. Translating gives CASRLTGNYGYTF.

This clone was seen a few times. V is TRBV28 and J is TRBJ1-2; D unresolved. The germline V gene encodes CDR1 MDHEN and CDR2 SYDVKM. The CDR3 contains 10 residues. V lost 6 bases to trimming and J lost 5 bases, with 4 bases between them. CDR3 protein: CASRGYGYTF. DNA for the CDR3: TGTGCCAGCAGAGGGTATGGCTACACCTTC.

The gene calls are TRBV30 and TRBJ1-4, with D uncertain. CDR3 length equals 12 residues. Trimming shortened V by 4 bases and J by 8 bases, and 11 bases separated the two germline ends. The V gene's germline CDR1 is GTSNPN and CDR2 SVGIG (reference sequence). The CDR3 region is CAWKEGGEKLFF. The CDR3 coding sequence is TGTGCCTGGAAGGAGGGCGGCGAAAAACTGTTTTTT.

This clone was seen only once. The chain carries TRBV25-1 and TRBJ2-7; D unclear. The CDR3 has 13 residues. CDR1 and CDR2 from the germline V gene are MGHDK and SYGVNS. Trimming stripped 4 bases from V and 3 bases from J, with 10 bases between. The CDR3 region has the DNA TGTGCCAGCAGTGGGATGTGGAGCTACGAGCAGTACTTC. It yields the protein CASSGMWSYEQYF.

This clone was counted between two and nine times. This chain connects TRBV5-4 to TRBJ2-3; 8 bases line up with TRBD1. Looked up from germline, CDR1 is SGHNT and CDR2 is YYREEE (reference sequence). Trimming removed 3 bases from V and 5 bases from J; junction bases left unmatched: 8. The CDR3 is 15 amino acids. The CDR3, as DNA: TGTGCCAGCAGCTCACCCGGGACAGGAGAAGATACGCAGTATTTT. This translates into CASSSPGTGEDTQYF.

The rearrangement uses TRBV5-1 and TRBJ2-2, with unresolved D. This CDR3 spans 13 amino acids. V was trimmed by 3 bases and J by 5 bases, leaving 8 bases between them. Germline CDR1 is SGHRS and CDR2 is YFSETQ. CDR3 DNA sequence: TGCGCCAGCAGCTCTAGGGTGACCGGGGAGCTGTTTTTT. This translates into CASSSRVTGELFF. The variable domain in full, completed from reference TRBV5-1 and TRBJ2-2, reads KAGVTQTPRYLIKTRGQQVTLSCSPISGHRSVSWYQQTPGQGLQFLFEYFSETQRNKGNFPGRFSGRQFSNSRSEMNVSTLELGDSALYLCASSSRVTGELFFGEGSRLTVL.

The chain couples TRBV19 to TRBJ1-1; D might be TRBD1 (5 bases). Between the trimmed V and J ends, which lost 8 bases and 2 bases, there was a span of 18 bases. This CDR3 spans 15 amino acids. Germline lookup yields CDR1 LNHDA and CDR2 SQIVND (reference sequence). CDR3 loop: CASRLFGQGNTEAFF. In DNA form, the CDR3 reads TGTGCCAGTCGACTTTTTGGGCAGGGCAACACTGAAGCTTTCTTT.

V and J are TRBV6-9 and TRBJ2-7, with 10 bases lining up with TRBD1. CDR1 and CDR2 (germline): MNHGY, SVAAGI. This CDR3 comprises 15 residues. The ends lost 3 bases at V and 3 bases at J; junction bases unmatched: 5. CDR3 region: CASSYRGQGLYEQYF. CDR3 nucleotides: TGTGCCAGCAGTTACAGGGGACAGGGGCTCTACGAGCAGTACTTC.

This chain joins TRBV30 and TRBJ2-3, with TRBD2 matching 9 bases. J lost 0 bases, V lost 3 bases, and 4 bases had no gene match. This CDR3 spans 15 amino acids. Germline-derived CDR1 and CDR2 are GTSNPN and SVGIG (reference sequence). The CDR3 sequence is CAWSSSGVSTDTQYF. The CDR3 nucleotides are TGTGCCTGGAGCTCTAGCGGGGTTAGCACAGATACGCAGTATTTT.

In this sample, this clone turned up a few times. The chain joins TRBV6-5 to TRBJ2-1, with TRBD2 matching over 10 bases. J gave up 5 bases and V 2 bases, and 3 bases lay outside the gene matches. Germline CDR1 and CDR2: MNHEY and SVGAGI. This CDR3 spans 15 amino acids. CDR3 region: CASSYRLAGDNEQFF. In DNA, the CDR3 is TGTGCCAGCAGTTACAGGCTAGCGGGAGACAATGAGCAGTTCTTC.

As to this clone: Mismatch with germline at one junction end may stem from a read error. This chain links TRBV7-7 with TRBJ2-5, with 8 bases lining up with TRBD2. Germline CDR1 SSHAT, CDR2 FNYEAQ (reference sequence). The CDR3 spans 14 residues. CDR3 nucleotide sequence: TGTGCTAGCAGCCGAGCGGGAGCAAGAGAGACCCAGTACTTC. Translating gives CASSRAGARETQYF.

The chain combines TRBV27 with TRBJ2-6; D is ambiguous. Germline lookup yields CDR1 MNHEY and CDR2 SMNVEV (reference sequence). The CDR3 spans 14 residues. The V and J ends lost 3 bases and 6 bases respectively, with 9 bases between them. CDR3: CASSFLLSANVLTF. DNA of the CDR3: TGTGCCAGCAGTTTTCTTCTGTCGGCCAACGTCCTGACTTTC.

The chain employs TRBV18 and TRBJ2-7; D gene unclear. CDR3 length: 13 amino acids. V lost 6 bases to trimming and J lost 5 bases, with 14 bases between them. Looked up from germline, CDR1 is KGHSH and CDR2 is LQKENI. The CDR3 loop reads CASSFVSSDEQYF. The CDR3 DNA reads TGTGCCAGCTCCTTTGTCTCTTCGGACGAGCAGTACTTC.